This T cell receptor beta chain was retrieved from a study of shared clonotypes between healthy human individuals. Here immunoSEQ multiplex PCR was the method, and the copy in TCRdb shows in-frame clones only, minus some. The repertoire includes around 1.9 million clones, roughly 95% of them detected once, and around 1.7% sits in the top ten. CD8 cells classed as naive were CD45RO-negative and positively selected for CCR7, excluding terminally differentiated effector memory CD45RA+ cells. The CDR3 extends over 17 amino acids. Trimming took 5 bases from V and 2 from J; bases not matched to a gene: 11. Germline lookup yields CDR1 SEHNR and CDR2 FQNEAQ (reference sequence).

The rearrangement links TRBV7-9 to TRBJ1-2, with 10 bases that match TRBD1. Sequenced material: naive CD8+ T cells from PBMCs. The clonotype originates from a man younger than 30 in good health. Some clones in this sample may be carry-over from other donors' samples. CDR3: CASSPFGQGVRNYGYTF. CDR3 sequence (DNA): TGTGCCAGCAGCCCCTTCGGACAGGGGGTTAGAAACTATGGCTACACCTTC.